This T cell receptor (beta chain) stems from a study of T cell responses to AZD1222 COVID-19 vaccine. Regarding the study as a whole: Vaccine-associated CD4 TCRs ranged over spike, dominating at 160-218 and 743-854.

Germline assignment: CDR1 SGHVS and CDR2 FQNEAQ. This CDR3 comprises 15 residues. The germline V and J ends were trimmed by 0 bases and 0 bases, with 8 bases remaining between them. In the case of this clone: Its antigen remains unidentified.

Method: immunoSEQ multiplex PCR; TCRdb's copy keeps in-frame clones and lacks some. Here the sample spans 130,000 or so clones, more than 70% being singletons. The genes are TRBV7-8 and TRBJ1-2; possibly TRBD1 for D (5 bases). The clonotype comes from an adult in good health. The sample consisted of peripheral blood, taken on day 0 of AZD1222 vaccination. DNA for the CDR3: TGTGCCAGCAGCTTAGCAACAGGATCTAACTATGGCTACACCTTC. Translated: CASSLATGSNYGYTF.